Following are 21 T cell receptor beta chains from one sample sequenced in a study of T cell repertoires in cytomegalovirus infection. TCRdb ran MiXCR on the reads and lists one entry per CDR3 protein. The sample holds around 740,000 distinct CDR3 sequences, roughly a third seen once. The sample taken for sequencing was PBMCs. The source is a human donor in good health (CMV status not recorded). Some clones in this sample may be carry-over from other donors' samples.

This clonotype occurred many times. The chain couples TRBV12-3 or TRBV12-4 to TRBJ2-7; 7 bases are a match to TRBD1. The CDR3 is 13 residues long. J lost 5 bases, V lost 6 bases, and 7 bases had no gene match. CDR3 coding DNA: TGTGCCAGCAGCTCCGACAGGGTGGACGAGCAGTACTTC. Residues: CASSSDRVDEQYF.

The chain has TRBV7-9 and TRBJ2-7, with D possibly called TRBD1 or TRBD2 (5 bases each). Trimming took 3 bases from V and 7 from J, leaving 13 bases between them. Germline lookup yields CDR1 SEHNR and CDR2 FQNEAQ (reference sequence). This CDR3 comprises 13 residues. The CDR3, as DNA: TGTGCCAGCAGCTTCCAGGGTGGGGAGGAGCAGTACTTC. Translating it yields CASSFQGGEEQYF.

The CDR3 nucleotides are TGTGCCAGCAGCTTCCTCAGAGCCGGACAGGGAATATTCGATGGCTACACCTTC. Its translation is CASSFLRAGQGIFDGYTF. The genes are TRBV7-9 and TRBJ1-2; 8 bases are shared with TRBD1. This CDR3 spans 18 amino acids. Losses at the gene ends were 3 bases for V and 6 bases for J; bases not matched to a gene: 18. CDR1 and CDR2 from the germline V gene are SEHNR and FQNEAQ (reference sequence).

The CDR3 here is CASSFSRARQPQHF. In DNA, the CDR3 is TGTGCCAGCAGTTTTAGCAGGGCACGGCAGCCCCAGCATTTT. The chain is built from TRBV28 and TRBJ1-5; possibly TRBD1 for D (5 bases). V shed 3 bases and J shed 7 bases, with 13 bases lying between them. This CDR3 contains 14 residues. Germline V gene lookup returns CDR1 MDHEN and CDR2 SYDVKM.

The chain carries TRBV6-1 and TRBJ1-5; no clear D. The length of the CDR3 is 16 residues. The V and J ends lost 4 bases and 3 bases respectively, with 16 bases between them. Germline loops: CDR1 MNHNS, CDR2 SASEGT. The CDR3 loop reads CASSGLRLVYNQPQHF. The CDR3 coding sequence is TGTGCCAGCAGTGGGCTGCGTTTGGTCTACAATCAGCCCCAGCATTTT.

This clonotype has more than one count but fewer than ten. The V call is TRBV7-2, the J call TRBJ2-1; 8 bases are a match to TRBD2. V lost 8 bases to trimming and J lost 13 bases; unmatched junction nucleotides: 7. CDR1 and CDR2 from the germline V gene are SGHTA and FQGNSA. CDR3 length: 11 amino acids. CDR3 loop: CASGAGVVQFF. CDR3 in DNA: TGTGCCAGCGGAGCGGGAGTAGTCCAGTTCTTC. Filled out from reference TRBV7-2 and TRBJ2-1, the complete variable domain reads GAGVSQSPSNKVTEKGKDVELRCDPISGHTALYWYRQSLGQGLEFLIYFQGNSAPDKSGLPSDRFSAERTGGSVSTLTIQRTQQEDSAVYLCASGAGVVQFFGPGTRLTVL.

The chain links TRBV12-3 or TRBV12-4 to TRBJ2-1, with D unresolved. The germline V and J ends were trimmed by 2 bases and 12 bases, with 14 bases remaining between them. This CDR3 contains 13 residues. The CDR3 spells CASSLPMQTGQFF. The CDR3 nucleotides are TGTGCCAGCAGTTTACCTATGCAGACCGGGCAGTTCTTC.

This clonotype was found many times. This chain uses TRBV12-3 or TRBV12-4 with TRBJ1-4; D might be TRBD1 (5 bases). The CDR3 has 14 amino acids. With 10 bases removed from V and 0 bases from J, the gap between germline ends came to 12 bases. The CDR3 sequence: CATGADSTNEKLFF. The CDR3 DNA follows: TGTGCCACCGGGGCAGACTCAACTAATGAAAAACTGTTTTTT.

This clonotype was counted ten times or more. The CDR3 loop reads CASSLGSSSGEPQHF. The CDR3, as DNA: TGTGCCAGCAGCTTAGGGTCATCTTCGGGGGAGCCCCAGCATTTT. V and J are TRBV7-6 and TRBJ1-5, with D possibly being TRBD1 (5 bases). CDR3 length: 15 amino acids. The germline V gene encodes CDR1 SGHVS and CDR2 FNYEAQ. Trimming left V 1 base short and J 8 bases short, with 15 bases between.

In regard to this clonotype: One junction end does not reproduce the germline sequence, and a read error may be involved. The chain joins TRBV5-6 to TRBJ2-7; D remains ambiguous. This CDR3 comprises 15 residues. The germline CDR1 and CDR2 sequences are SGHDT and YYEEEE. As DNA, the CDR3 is TGTGCCAGCATCTTGGGCAGCTTATTCTCCTACGAGCAGTACTTC. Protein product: CASILGSLFSYEQYF.

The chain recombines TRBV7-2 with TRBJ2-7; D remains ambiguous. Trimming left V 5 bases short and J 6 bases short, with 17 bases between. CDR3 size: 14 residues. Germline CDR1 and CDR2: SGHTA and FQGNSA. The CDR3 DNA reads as TGTGCCAGCAGCCCAACTCGGGCCCCCAGCGAGCAGTACTTC. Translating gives CASSPTRAPSEQYF.

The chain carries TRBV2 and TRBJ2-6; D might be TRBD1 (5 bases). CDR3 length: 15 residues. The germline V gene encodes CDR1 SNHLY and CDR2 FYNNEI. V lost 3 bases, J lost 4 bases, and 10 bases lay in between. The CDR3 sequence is CASSDQGAGANVLTF. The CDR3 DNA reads TGTGCCAGCAGTGACCAGGGCGCCGGGGCCAACGTCCTGACTTTC.

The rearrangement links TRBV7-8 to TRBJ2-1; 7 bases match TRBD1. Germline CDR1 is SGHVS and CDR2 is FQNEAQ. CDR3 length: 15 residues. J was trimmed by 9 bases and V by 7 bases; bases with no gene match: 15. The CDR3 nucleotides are TGTGCCAGCACCGGAGAGGGGGCGCGGCGGCCTGAGCAGTTCTTC. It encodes CASTGEGARRPEQFF.

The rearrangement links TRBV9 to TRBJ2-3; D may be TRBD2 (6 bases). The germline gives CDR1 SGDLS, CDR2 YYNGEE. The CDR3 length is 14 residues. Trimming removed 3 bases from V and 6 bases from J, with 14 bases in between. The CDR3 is CASSAGDFVDTQYF. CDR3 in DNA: TGTGCCAGCAGCGCGGGGGATTTTGTGGATACGCAGTATTTT.

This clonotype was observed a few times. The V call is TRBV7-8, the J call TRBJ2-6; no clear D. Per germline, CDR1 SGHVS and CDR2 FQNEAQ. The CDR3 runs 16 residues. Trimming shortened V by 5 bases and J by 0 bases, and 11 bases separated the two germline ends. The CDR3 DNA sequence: TGTGCCAGCAGCCTGACCCGGATCTCTGGGGCCAACGTCCTGACTTTC. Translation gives CASSLTRISGANVLTF.

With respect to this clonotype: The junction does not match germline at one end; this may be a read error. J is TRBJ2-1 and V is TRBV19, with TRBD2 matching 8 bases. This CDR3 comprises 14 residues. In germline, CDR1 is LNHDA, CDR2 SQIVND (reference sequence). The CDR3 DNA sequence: TGTGCCAGCAGGACCGGGACTAGACACAAGGAGCAGTTCTTC. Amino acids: CASRTGTRHKEQFF.

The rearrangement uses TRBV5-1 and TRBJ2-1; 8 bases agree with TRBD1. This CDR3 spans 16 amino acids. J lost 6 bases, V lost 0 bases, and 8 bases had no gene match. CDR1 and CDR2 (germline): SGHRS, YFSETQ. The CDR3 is CASSLAVRGLSNEQFF. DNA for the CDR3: TGCGCCAGCAGCTTGGCCGTCAGGGGGCTGTCCAATGAGCAGTTCTTC.

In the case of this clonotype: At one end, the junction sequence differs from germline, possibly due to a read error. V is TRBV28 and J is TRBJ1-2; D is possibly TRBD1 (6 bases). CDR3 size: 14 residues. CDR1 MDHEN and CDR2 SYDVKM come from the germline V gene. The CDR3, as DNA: TGTGCCAGCAGTCCCAGGGGCTGGAACTATGGCTATACCTTC. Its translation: CASSPRGWNYGYTF.

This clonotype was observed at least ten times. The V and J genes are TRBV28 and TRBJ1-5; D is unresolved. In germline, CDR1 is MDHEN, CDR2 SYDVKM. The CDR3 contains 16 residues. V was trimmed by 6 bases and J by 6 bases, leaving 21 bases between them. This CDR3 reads CASSPLTVRFGQPQHF. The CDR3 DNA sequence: TGTGCCAGCAGCCCCCTAACGGTCCGGTTCGGTCAGCCCCAGCATTTT.

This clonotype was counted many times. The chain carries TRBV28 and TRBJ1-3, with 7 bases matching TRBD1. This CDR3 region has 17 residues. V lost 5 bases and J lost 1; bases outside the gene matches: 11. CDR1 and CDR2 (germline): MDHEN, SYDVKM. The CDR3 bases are TGTGCCAGCAGTCCTGATCCGGACAGGTCTTCTGGAAACACCATATATTTT. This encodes CASSPDPDRSSGNTIYF.

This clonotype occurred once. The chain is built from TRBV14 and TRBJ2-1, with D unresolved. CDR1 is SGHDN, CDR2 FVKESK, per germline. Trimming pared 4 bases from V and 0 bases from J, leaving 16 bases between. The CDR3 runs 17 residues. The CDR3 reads CASSLKMGRRSYNEQFF. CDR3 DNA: TGTGCCAGCAGCCTTAAAATGGGAAGACGCTCCTACAATGAGCAGTTCTTC.